This entry describes one T cell receptor beta chain. Method: immunoSEQ multiplex PCR; TCRdb's copy keeps in-frame clones and lacks some. The table lists roughly 120,000 clones, about 90% of them singletons. This record belongs to a study of T cell responses to AZD1222 COVID-19 vaccine. This CDR3 contains 12 residues. Germline V lookup: CDR1 LNHDA, CDR2 SQIVND (reference sequence). Trimming stripped 8 bases from V and 5 bases from J, with 12 bases between. The source material was peripheral blood, sampled on day 0 of AZD1222 vaccination. This receptor was identified in an adult in good health. This chain links TRBV19 with TRBJ2-5; D remains unclear. The CDR3 reads CASSGSWETQYF. CDR3 in DNA: TGTGCCAGTTCCGGTAGTTGGGAGACCCAGTACTTC. Variable domain in full (rest from reference TRBV19 and TRBJ2-5): DGGITQSPKYLFRKEGQNVTLSCEQNLNHDAMYWYRQDPGQGLRLIYYSQIVNDFQKGDIAEGYSVSREKKESFPLTVTSAQKNPTAFYLCASSGSWETQYFGPGTRLLVL.